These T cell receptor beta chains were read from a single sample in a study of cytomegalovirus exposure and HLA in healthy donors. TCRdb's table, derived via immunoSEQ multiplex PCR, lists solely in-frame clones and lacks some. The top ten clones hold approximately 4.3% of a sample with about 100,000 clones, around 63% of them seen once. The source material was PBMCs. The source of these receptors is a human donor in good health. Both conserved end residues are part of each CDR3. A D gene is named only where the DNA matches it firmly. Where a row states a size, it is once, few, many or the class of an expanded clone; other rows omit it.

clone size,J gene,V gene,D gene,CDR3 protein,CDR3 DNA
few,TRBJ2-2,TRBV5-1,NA,CASSLGVTGELFF,TGCGCCAGCAGCTTGGGAGTCACCGGGGAGCTGTTTTTT
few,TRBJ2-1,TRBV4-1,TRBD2,CASSQESGRVGNEQFF,TGCGCCAGCAGCCAAGAGAGCGGGAGGGTTGGAAATGAGCAGTTCTTC
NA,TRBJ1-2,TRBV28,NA,CASSQQGQTGYTF,TGTGCCAGCAGTCAACAGGGACAAACTGGCTACACCTTC
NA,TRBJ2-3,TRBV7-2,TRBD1,CASSRDSSTDTQYF,TGTGCCAGCAGCCGGGACAGTAGCACAGATACGCAGTATTTT
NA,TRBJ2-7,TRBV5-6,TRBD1,CASSSTGIRGEQYF,TGTGCCAGCAGCTCGACAGGTATCAGGGGGGAGCAGTACTTC
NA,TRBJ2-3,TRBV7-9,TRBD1,CASSLPRDRGLLGLDTQYF,TGTGCCAGCAGCCTCCCCCGGGACAGGGGGCTGTTGGGACTAGATACGCAGTATTTT
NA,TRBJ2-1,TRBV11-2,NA,CASSFLGSLYNEQFF,TGTGCCAGCAGCTTCCTCGGGAGTCTTTACAATGAGCAGTTCTTC
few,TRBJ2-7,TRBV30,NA,CAWSVSGGSYEQYF,TGTGCCTGGAGTGTGTCTGGAGGCTCCTACGAGCAGTACTTC
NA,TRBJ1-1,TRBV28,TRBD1,CASSLDRENTEAFF,TGTGCCAGCAGTTTGGACAGGGAGAACACTGAAGCTTTCTTT
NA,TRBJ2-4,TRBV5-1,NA,CASSLPSENIQYF,TGCGCCAGCAGCTTGCCTAGCGAGAACATTCAATACTTC
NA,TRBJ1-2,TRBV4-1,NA,CASSQEGAPNYGYTF,TGCGCCAGCAGCCAAGAGGGAGCTCCTAACTATGGCTACACCTTC
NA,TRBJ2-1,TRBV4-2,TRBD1,CASSQGPRTGGGNEQFF,TGTGCCAGCAGCCAAGGCCCCCGGACAGGGGGCGGGAATGAGCAGTTCTTC
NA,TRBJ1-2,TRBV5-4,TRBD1,CASSLVKGAFYGYTF,TGTGCCAGCAGCTTGGTAAAGGGGGCGTTTTATGGCTACACCTTC
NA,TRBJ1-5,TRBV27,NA,CASSLGGGPPQPQHF,TGTGCCAGCAGTTTAGGGGGGGGGCCCCCTCAGCCCCAGCATTTT
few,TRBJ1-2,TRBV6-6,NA,CASSEAVNGYTF,TGTGCCAGCAGTGAGGCAGTCAATGGCTACACCTTC
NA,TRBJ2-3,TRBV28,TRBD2,CASSFPGGLAGSTDTQYF,TGTGCCAGCAGTTTTCCTGGAGGACTAGCGGGAAGCACAGATACGCAGTATTTT
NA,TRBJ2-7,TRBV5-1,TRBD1,CASSGRDRGDEQYF,TGCGCCAGCAGCGGAAGGGACAGGGGCGACGAGCAGTACTTC
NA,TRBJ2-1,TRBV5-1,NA,CASSLVLLGPNEQFF,TGCGCCAGCAGCTTGGTATTGTTGGGGCCAAATGAGCAGTTCTTC
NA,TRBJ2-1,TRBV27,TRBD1,CASSFQGADNEQFF,TGTGCCAGCAGTTTCCAGGGGGCAGACAATGAGCAGTTCTTC
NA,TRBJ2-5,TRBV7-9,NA,CASSPRETQYF,TGTGCCAGCAGCCCTCGAGAGACCCAGTACTTC
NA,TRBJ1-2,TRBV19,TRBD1,CASSIWDREYGYTF,TGTGCCAGTAGTATTTGGGACAGGGAATATGGCTACACCTTC
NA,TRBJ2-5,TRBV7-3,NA,CASSAGQQETQYF,TGTGCCAGCAGCGCTGGACAGCAAGAGACCCAGTACTTC
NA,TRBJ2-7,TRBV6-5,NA,CASSQQGSALYEQYF,TGTGCCAGCAGTCAACAGGGAAGTGCCCTTTACGAGCAGTACTTC
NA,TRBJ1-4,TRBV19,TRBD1,CASNTPGTANEKLFF,TGTGCCAGTAACACCCCCGGGACAGCCAACGAAAAACTGTTTTTT
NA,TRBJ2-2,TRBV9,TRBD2,CASSVSGGTGELFF,TGTGCCAGCAGCGTGTCGGGGGGCACCGGGGAGCTGTTTTTT
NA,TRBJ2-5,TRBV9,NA,CASSVDGEVRETQYF,TGTGCCAGCAGCGTAGACGGGGAGGTTAGGGAGACCCAGTACTTC
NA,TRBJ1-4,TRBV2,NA,CASSEFYGGPNEKLFF,TGTGCCAGCAGTGAGTTTTACGGAGGGCCTAATGAAAAACTGTTTTTT
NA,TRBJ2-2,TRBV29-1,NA,CSADSTGELFF,TGCAGCGCTGACAGCACCGGGGAGCTGTTTTTT
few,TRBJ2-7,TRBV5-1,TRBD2,CASSLLTSGSINSYEQYF,TGCGCCAGCAGCTTGTTGACTAGCGGGAGTATTAACTCCTACGAGCAGTACTTC
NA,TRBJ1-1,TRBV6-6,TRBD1,CASSYHTGVGTEAFF,TGTGCCAGCAGTTACCACACAGGGGTGGGCACTGAAGCTTTCTTT
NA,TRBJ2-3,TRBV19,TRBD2,CASSTLAGVGADTQYF,TGTGCCAGTAGTACCCTAGCGGGAGTCGGTGCAGATACGCAGTATTTT
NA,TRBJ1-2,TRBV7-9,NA,CASSLGLYGYTF,TGTGCCAGCAGCTTAGGGCTCTATGGCTACACCTTC
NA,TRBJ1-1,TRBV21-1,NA,CASSKARQGARGTEAFF,TGTGCCAGCAGCAAAGCGCGTCAGGGGGCTAGGGGCACTGAAGCTTTCTTT
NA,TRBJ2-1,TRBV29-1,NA,CSVQGFSYNEQFF,TGCAGCGTGCAGGGCTTCTCCTACAATGAGCAGTTCTTC
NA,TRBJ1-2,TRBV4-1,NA,CASSQGTLVGSVRQYGYTF,TGCGCCAGCAGCCAAGGGACTCTCGTCGGTTCTGTTCGACAATATGGCTACACCTTC
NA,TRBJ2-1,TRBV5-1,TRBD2,CASSLRLAGALQEQFF,TGCGCCAGCAGCTTGAGGCTAGCGGGAGCGCTTCAGGAGCAGTTCTTC
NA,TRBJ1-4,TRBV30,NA,CACLTQGSEKLFF,TGTGCCTGCCTAACACAGGGATCCGAAAAACTGTTTTTT
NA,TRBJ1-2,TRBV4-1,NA,CASSQRTGYGYTF,TGCGCCAGCAGCCAAAGGACTGGATATGGCTACACCTTC
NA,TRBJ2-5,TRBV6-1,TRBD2,CAGRTSGQETQYF,TGTGCCGGCCGGACTAGCGGGCAAGAGACCCAGTACTTC
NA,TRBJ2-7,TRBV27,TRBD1,CASSLDRSSYEQYF,TGTGCCAGCAGTTTGGACAGGTCCTCTTACGAGCAGTACTTC
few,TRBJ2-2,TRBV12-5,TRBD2,CASGPYGLADTGELFF,TGTGCTAGTGGTCCGTACGGACTAGCTGACACCGGGGAGCTGTTTTTT
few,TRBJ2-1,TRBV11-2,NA,CASSYLSGGGGNEQFF,TGTGCCAGCAGCTACCTCAGCGGAGGGGGGGGCAATGAGCAGTTCTTC
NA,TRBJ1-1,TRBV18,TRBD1,CASSLTGGMRWNTEAFF,TGTGCCAGCTCATTAACAGGGGGAATGAGGTGGAACACTGAAGCTTTCTTT
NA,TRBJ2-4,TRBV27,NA,CASSHRVPNSKNIQYF,TGTGCCAGCAGCCACAGGGTCCCCAATTCCAAAAACATTCAGTACTTC
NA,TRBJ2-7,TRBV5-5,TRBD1,CASSLVGQGAGEQYF,TGTGCCAGCAGCTTGGTAGGACAGGGAGCAGGCGAGCAGTACTTC
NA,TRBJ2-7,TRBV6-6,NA,CASSYSGVNEQYF,TGTGCCAGCAGTTACTCAGGGGTGAACGAGCAGTACTTC
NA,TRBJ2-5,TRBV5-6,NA,CASSFQPDREETQYF,TGTGCCAGCAGCTTCCAACCCGACAGAGAAGAGACCCAGTACTTC
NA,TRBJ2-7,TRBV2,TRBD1,CASSGQEGVNEQYF,TGTGCCAGCAGCGGACAGGAAGGGGTCAACGAGCAGTACTTC
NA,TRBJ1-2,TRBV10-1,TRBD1,CASSESRGRGYTF,TGCGCCAGCAGTGAGTCAAGGGGGCGAGGCTACACCTTC
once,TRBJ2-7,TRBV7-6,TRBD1,CASSPRDSSYERYF,TGTGCCAGCAGCCCTCGGGACAGCTCCTACGAGCGGTACTTC
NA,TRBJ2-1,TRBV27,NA,CASSLGGGDFKQFF,TGTGCCAGCAGTTTAGGAGGCGGGGACTTTAAGCAGTTCTTC